Listed below are T cell receptor beta chains from one sample, sequenced in a study of T cells expressing NK-cell markers. TCRdb re-called the 5' RACE reads; one entry per CDR3 protein, DNA not given. Its clone listing holds 400,000 or so distinct CDR3 sequences. The sample consisted of blood T cells: a sorted CD56 or NKG2C T cell subset, CD4+ or CD8+ T cells, or bulk PBMC T cells (not recorded which). These receptors all come from a woman in her fifties or sixties in good health. Each CDR3 is given with its conserved first and last residue. The order of the fields is CDR3 length, J gene, V gene, CDR3 protein.

length: 17; J: TRBJ2-3; V: TRBV12-3/TRBV12-4; CDR3: CASSLIWLAGGSGTQYF
length: 15; J: TRBJ2-5; V: TRBV24-1; CDR3: CATSDSTGAWETQYF
length: 13; J: TRBJ1-2; V: TRBV5-1; CDR3: CASSGGTGGGYTF
length: 16; J: TRBJ2-1; V: TRBV6-5; CDR3: CASSTGLAGGPVEQFF
length: 16; J: TRBJ2-3; V: TRBV5-1; CDR3: CASSLAFLGVSDTQYF
length: 16; J: TRBJ2-7; V: TRBV4-1; CDR3: CASSQGRDLYSYEQYF
length: 14; J: TRBJ2-5; V: TRBV12-3/TRBV12-4; CDR3: CASSRLAGGETQYF
length: 15; J: TRBJ1-5; V: TRBV12-5; CDR3: CASGLVRLSNQPQHF
length: 20; J: TRBJ2-1; V: TRBV20-1; CDR3: CSAVNRDRGLAGVPYNEQFF
length: 16; J: TRBJ1-1; V: TRBV5-8; CDR3: CASSLGRGRLDTEAFF
length: 17; J: TRBJ2-1; V: TRBV7-9; CDR3: CASSFKIAGGPLNEQFF
length: 13; J: TRBJ1-1; V: TRBV20-1; CDR3: CSARVSGNTEAFF
length: 15; J: TRBJ2-5; V: TRBV5-1; CDR3: CASSFVPTGGETQYF
length: 11; J: TRBJ2-1; V: TRBV20-1; CDR3: CSAAGRGEQFF
length: 15; J: TRBJ2-3; V: TRBV15; CDR3: CATSRDADTTDTQYF
length: 16; J: TRBJ2-1; V: TRBV10-3; CDR3: CAISESTIRQNNEQFF
length: 13; J: TRBJ1-5; V: TRBV30; CDR3: CAWGAQGYQPQHF
length: 17; J: TRBJ2-1; V: TRBV20-1; CDR3: CSARDPELQSSYNEQFF
length: 16; J: TRBJ2-1; V: TRBV24-1; CDR3: CATSDLAASGYNEQFF
length: 15; J: TRBJ2-7; V: TRBV18; CDR3: CASSPGTPVSYEQYF
length: 15; J: TRBJ2-1; V: TRBV6-2/TRBV6-3; CDR3: CASSFSGQGYNEQFF
length: 16; J: TRBJ2-3; V: TRBV9; CDR3: CASSVVGQGSADTQYF